The TCR beta chain under discussion was sequenced for a study of vaccination effects on CD4 cells after COVID-19. Pools of viral peptides were used by the ViraFEST assay to expand antigen-specific CD4+ T cells ahead of sequencing. Between days 10 and 11 of culture, CD4+ T cells were separated out. None of these healthy vaccinees had been infected with SARS-CoV-2 before vaccination. On both days 3 and 7, half of the culture medium was replaced with IL-2 medium. Whole-study results and caveats: Within healthy vaccinees, only 1 of 255 vaccine-induced clones displayed cross-reactivity with common cold coronaviruses.

This clone was seen just once. Antigen unknown. V lost 4 bases, J lost 2 bases, and 4 bases stayed unmatched. The CDR3 has 14 residues. The germline gives CDR1 SGHNT, CDR2 YYREEE (reference sequence). Produced via immunoSEQ multiplex PCR; TCRdb's table is partial and in-frame only. The sample lists roughly 25,000 clones, roughly four fifths seen once, with roughly 4.6% in the top ten. Here the sequenced sample was CD4+ T cells from PBMCs cultured with SARS-CoV-2 spike peptides, taken before COVID-19 vaccination. This clonotype was obtained from a human donor who received a COVID-19 vaccine. V usage is TRBV5-4 and J usage is TRBJ1-1; 8 bases fit TRBD1. In DNA, the CDR3 is TGTGCCAGCAGCCAGGACAGGGCCAACACTGAAGCTTTCTTT. This encodes CASSQDRANTEAFF.